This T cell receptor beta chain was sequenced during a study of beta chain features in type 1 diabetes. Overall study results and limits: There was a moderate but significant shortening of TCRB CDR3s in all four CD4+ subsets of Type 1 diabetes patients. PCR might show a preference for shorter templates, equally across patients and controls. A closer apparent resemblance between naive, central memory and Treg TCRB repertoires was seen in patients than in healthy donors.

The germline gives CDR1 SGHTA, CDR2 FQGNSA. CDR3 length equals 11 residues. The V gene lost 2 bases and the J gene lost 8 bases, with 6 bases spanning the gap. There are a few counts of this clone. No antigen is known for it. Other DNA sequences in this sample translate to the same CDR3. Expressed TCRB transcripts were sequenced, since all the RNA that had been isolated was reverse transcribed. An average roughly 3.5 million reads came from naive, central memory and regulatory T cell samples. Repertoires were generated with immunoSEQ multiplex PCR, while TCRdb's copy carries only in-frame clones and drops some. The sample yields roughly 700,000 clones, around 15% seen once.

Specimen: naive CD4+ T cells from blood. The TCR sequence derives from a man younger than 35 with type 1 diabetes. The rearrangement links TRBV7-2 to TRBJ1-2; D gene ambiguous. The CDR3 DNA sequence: TGTGCCAGCAGCTTATTCGGCGGCTACACCTTC. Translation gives CASSLFGGYTF.